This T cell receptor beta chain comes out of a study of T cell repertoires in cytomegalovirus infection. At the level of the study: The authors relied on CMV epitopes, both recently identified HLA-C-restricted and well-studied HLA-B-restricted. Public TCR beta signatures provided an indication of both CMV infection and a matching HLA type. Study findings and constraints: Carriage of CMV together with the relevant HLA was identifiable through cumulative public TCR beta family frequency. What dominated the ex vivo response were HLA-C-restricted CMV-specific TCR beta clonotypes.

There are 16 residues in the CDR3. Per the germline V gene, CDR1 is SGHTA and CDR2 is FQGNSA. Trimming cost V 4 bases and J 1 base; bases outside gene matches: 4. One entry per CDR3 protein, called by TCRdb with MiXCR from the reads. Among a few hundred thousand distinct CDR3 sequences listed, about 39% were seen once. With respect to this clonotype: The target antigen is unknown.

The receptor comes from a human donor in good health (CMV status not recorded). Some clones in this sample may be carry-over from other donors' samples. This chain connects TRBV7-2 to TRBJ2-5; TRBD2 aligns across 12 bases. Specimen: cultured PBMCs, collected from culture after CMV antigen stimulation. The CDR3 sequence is CASSSRLAGAQETQYF. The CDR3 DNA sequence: TGTGCCAGCAGCTCCCGACTAGCGGGGGCCCAAGAGACCCAGTACTTC. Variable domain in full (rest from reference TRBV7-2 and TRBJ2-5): GAGVSQSPSNKVTEKGKDVELRCDPISGHTALYWYRQSLGQGLEFLIYFQGNSAPDKSGLPSDRFSAERTGGSVSTLTIQRTQQEDSAVYLCASSSRLAGAQETQYFGPGTRLLVL.